This paragraph covers one T cell receptor beta chain sequence. Its cognate antigen is unknown. Method: immunoSEQ multiplex PCR; TCRdb's copy keeps in-frame clones and lacks some. This table holds about 40,000 clones, about 88% found once. Germline loops: CDR1 DFQATT, CDR2 SNEGSKA (reference sequence). The CDR3 contains 10 residues. Trimming took off 3 bases at V and 9 bases at J, with 6 bases between the two ends. The data were obtained in a study of T cell responses to AZD1222 COVID-19 vaccine. General observations from the study: The study found vaccine-associated CD4 TCRs spanning spike, dominant at 160-218 and 743-854. With two AZD1222 doses given, Spike-specific TCR breadth and depth both rose.

The TCR was taken from an adult who received the MenACWY meningococcal vaccine as a control. This specimen consisted of peripheral blood, obtained 28 days after the second dose of the MenACWY control vaccine. J is TRBJ2-1 and V is TRBV20-1; D gene unclear. CDR3 sequence reads: CSARKGEQFF. CDR3 in DNA: TGCAGTGCTAGGAAGGGTGAGCAGTTCTTC.